Reported below is one TCR beta chain. The data were taken from a study of blood T cell repertoires in COVID-19. Overall study context: Samples of COVID-19 (acute and convalescent) were obtained from the United States, Italy and Spain. T cells, B-cell-depleted T cells, or PBMCs provided the cDNA or gDNA that served as material.

The CDR3 totals 14 residues. V shed 7 bases, J shed 4 bases, and the junction held 9 bases outside the gene matches. Germline-derived CDR1 and CDR2 are MNHEY and SVGAGI. In the authors' workflow: Nucleated cell counts were estimated from reference gene primer amplification. Profiled with immunoSEQ multiplex PCR; TCRdb holds only in-frame clones, not every one. For V, J and clone size, that table is used; D and trimming come from the DNA. The sample carries some 200,000 clones, 60% to 85% recorded once. Material: peripheral blood. The origin of this receptor is an older woman with acute or convalescent COVID-19. The genes are TRBV6-5 and TRBJ1-1, with 7 bases that match TRBD1. CDR3 sequence (DNA): TGTGCCAGCACTAGACAGGGATTGAGCACTGAAGCTTTCTTT. Translated: CASTRQGLSTEAFF.